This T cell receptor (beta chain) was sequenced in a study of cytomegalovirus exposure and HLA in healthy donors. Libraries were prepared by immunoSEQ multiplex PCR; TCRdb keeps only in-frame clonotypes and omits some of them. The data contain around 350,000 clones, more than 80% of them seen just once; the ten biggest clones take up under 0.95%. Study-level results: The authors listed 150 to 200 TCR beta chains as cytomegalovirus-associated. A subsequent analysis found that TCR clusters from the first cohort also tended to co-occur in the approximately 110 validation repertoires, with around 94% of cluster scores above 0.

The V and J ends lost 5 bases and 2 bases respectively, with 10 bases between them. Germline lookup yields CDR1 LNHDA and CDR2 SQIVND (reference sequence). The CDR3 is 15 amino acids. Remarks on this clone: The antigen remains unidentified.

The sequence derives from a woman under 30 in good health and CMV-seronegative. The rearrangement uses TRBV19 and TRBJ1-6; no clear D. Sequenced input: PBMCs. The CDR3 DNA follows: TGTGCCAGTAGTGCTGACGGAGCCTATAATTCACCCCTCCACTTT. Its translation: CASSADGAYNSPLHF.